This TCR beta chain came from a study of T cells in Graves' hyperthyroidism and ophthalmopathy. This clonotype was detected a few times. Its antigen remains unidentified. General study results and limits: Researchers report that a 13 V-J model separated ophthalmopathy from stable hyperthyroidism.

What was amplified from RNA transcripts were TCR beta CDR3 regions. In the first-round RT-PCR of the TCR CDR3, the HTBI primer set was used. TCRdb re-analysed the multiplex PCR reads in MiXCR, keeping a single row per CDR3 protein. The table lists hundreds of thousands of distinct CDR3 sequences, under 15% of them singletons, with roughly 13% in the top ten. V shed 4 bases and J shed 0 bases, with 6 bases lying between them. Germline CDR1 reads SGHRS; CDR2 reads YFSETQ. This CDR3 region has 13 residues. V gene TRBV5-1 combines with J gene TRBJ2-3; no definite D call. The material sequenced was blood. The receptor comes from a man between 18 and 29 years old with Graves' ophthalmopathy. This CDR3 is CASSVKSTDTQYF. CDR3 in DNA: TGCGCCAGCAGCGTAAAGAGCACAGATACGCAGTATTTT.